These 6 T cell receptor beta chains originate from one sample sequenced in a study of cytomegalovirus exposure and HLA in healthy donors (dated by TCRdb to about 2017). The method was the immunoSEQ multiplex PCR assay. The multiplex PCR relied on a mix of 60 forward primers for TCR Vbeta segments and 13 reverse primers for TCR Jbeta segments. TCRdb took this table from immuneACCESS and kept in-frame rearrangements with V and J called. Such tables lack part of the clones; where checked against another copy, unresolved V genes explain under half of the gap, and the rest is unexplained. The sample profile shows 150,000 to 200,000 clones; 81% of them were found once. The top ten hold approximately 1.2% of the sample. Sequenced input: PBMCs. These receptors all come from a man aged 45-65 years in good health and CMV-seropositive.

The rearrangement uses TRBV30 and TRBJ2-1, with unresolved D. Germline V gene sequence: CDR1 GTSNPN, CDR2 SVGIG (reference sequence). V was cut by 4 bases and J by 6 bases, with 13 bases left in between. CDR3 length equals 13 residues. The CDR3 nucleotides are TGTGCCTGGACCCTCTCTACCCCCAATGAGCAGTTCTTC. Its protein product is CAWTLSTPNEQFF.

V is TRBV30 and J is TRBJ2-5; 11 bases match TRBD2. The CDR3 spans 14 residues. The germline CDR1 and CDR2 sequences are GTSNPN and SVGIG (reference sequence). Trimming at V came to 4 bases and at J to 3 bases, leaving 4 bases not matched to a gene. CDR3 coding DNA: TGTGCCTGGACTAGGGGACTAGCGGAAGAGACCCAGTACTTC. Its protein product is CAWTRGLAEETQYF.

The gene calls are TRBV5-1 and TRBJ1-1; TRBD1 agrees at 7 bases. There are 13 residues in the CDR3. Germline CDR1 and CDR2: SGHRS and YFSETQ. V was pared by 3 bases and J by 5 bases, with 4 bases of the junction left unmatched. CDR3 in DNA: TGCGCCAGCAGCTGGGAGACAGGGACTGAAGCTTTCTTT. Residues: CASSWETGTEAFF.

The chain is built from TRBV11-2 and TRBJ2-7; perhaps TRBD2 as D (6 bases). Germline CDR1 and CDR2: SGHAT and FQNNGV. V was trimmed by 5 bases and J by 2 bases, leaving 19 bases between them. The CDR3 is 16 residues long. CDR3 sequence reads: CASSPGYSGGTYEQYF. The CDR3 coding sequence is TGTGCCAGCAGCCCGGGATATTCCGGGGGAACCTACGAGCAGTACTTC.

This clone was seen a single time. This chain links TRBV5-4 with TRBJ2-5, with TRBD2 identical over 8 bases. From germline, CDR1 is SGHNT and CDR2 YYREEE (reference sequence). This CDR3 has 15 residues. V was pared by 4 bases and J by 5 bases, with 10 bases of the junction left unmatched. The CDR3: CASSLPPASGETQYF. The CDR3 nucleotides are TGTGCCAGCAGCCTCCCACCGGCTAGCGGGGAGACCCAGTACTTC.

This clone was observed a handful of times. The V and J genes are TRBV28 and TRBJ2-7; tentatively, D is TRBD2 (6 bases). V was trimmed by 3 bases and J by 0 bases, leaving 9 bases between them. CDR3 length: 14 residues. The V gene's germline CDR1 is MDHEN and CDR2 SYDVKM. The CDR3 DNA reads TGTGCCAGCAGTTTTCGGGGGAGCTCCTACGAGCAGTACTTC. Translation gives CASSFRGSSYEQYF.